Reported below is one T cell receptor (beta chain). No cognate antigen has been identified for it. The sample holds no much larger clone one base away, and base qualities are not on file. TCRbeta CDR3 regions were amplified from genomic DNA by means of the immunoSEQ Assay, a bias-controlled multiplex PCR. Per the original workflow: The number of nucleated cells in each sample was estimated by amplification of reference gene primers within the assay. To quantify the absolute abundance of each unique TCRbeta CDR3 rearrangement, sequence reads were collapsed and filtered. For each sample, productive Simpson clonality was calculated by taking the square root of Simpson's diversity index across productive rearrangements. The table was pulled from immuneACCESS by TCRdb, which kept in-frame rearrangements only. Such tables lose some clones; where checked, under half of the loss comes from unresolved V genes, and the rest has no known cause. V, J and clone size are those of that table, while D and trimming were read from the DNA. For this sample the table gives about 110,000 clones, of which about 75% were detected only once. Under 20% of the sample is taken by the ten largest.

These data originate in a study of blood T cell repertoires in COVID-19 (dated by TCRdb to the early 2020s). Regarding the research as a whole: Collaborator samples came from the United States, Italy and Spain and covered acute and convalescent phases of COVID-19. The sample metadata nearly always contained a de-identified subject ID, COVID-19 status, age in years and sex. The material from the prospective study consisted of cDNA or gDNA derived from T cells, B-cell-depleted T cells, or PBMCs. Samples came from the ongoing ImmuneRACE study (first 160 participants) plus 1,254 subjects from 6 global collaborators. Deeply sampled blood TCRbeta repertoires from subjects exposed to, actively infected with, or recovered from COVID-19 were included in the dataset. The repertoires were made available in a free public database intended to serve as a resource for research on the immune response to SARS-CoV-2. Where available, HLA class I and class II types were obtained from metadata supplied by the sample provider rather than from assay-based typing.

Each collaborating institution followed its own protocols to collect whole blood in K2EDTA tubes. For TCRbeta analysis, collaborators shipped samples in one of three forms: frozen whole blood, isolated PBMCs, or DNA extracted from either of those sample types. Points the paper makes about the study in general: Clinical and demographic metadata were provided uncurated, with the amount varying by source and participant.

The CDR3 runs 15 residues from the cysteine to the phenylalanine. Left in the record is the CDR3 DNA by itself, 45 bases read in frame from the first base. As encoded in the germline V gene, CDR1 is MDHEN while CDR2 is SYDVKM. Deletion took 3 bases off V and 6 bases off J, with a span of 14 bases between the germline ends. Sequencing was performed on peripheral blood. Here the chain combines TRBV28 and TRBJ2-2; possibly the D gene is TRBD1, per 6 matching bases. The sequence was obtained from a woman of 80 years or more with active or convalescent COVID-19. The base sequence is TGTGCCAGCAGTTTCCAGCTGGCAGGGGCCGGGGAGCTGTTTTTT. It is translated as CASSFQLAGAGELFF.